These T cell receptor beta chains were read from a single sample in a study of identifying expanded T cells in peripheral blood. The table came from immunoSEQ multiplex PCR; TCRdb's copy has only in-frame clones and leaves some out. The table lists about 91,000 clones, roughly 86% of them singletons, with around 4.3% in the top ten. Sequenced: blood. The source is a person between 18 and 75 years old in good health. The CDR3 runs from the conserved cysteine through the conserved F or W. A D gene is named only where the DNA matches it firmly. For some rows the clone size is stated as once, few or many, or as a class when expanded; others skip it.

>.|TRBD1|TRBV28|TRBJ2-6
CASSLAGTGTSGANVLTF
TGTGCCAGCAGTTTAGCCGGGACAGGGACGTCTGGGGCCAACGTCCTGACTTTC
>.|.|TRBV25-1|TRBJ2-2
CASSGQGDTGELFF
TGTGCCAGCAGTGGTCAGGGAGACACCGGGGAGCTGTTTTTT
>.|.|TRBV19|TRBJ1-3
CASRVTDSGNTIYF
TGTGCCAGTAGGGTGACAGACTCTGGAAACACCATATATTTT
>.|.|TRBV28|TRBJ2-7
CASKGRALVKTYEQYF
TGTGCCAGCAAGGGTCGAGCGTTGGTAAAAACCTACGAGCAGTACTTC
>.|.|TRBV4-1|TRBJ2-5
CASSPTPLNRVRETQYF
TGCGCCAGCAGCCCGACACCTCTGAACAGGGTGAGGGAGACCCAGTACTTC
>.|TRBD2|TRBV4-2|TRBJ2-7
CASSQEGSGSPYEQYF
TGTGCCAGCAGCCAAGAGGGTAGCGGGAGCCCCTACGAGCAGTACTTC
>.|TRBD2|TRBV7-9|TRBJ2-2
CASTPGTSGRENTGELFF
TGTGCCAGCACCCCCGGGACTAGCGGGAGGGAGAACACCGGGGAGCTGTTTTTT
>.|.|TRBV28|TRBJ1-6
CASTTSQGGDSPLHF
TGTGCCAGCACCACCAGTCAGGGTGGGGATTCACCCCTCCACTTT
>.|TRBD1|TRBV25-1|TRBJ1-1
CASSKGAGSAFF
TGTGCCAGTTCAAAGGGGGCGGGGTCGGCTTTCTTT
>.|TRBD1|TRBV5-1|TRBJ1-1
CASSLGPGGLNTEAFF
TGCGCCAGCAGCTTGGGGCCAGGGGGCTTGAACACTGAAGCTTTCTTT
>.|.|TRBV5-6|TRBJ2-1
CASSRGLELNNEQFF
TGTGCCAGCAGTCGCGGACTGGAACTAAACAATGAGCAGTTCTTC
>.|.|TRBV4-3|TRBJ2-3
CASSQSASASDTQYF
TGCGCCAGCAGCCAATCGGCTAGCGCCTCAGATACGCAGTATTTT
>.|TRBD1|TRBV18|TRBJ2-7
CASSLGTGGGSYEQYF
TGTGCCAGCTCACTAGGGACAGGGGGCGGCTCCTACGAGCAGTACTTC
>.|.|TRBV12-5|TRBJ2-3
CASGLGGTDTQYF
TGTGCTAGTGGTTTGGGCGGCACAGATACGCAGTATTTT
>.|TRBD2|TRBV4-2|TRBJ2-7
CASSPSGTSSYEQYF
TGTGCCAGCAGCCCTTCCGGGACTAGCTCCTACGAGCAGTACTTC
>.|.|TRBV19|TRBJ2-6
CASMGEMGFGANVLTF
TGTGCCAGTATGGGGGAGATGGGTTTTGGGGCCAACGTCCTGACTTTC
>few|TRBD1|TRBV7-3|TRBJ1-2
CASSSGTGDGYTF
TGTGCCAGCAGCTCCGGGACAGGGGATGGCTACACCTTC
>.|.|TRBV18|TRBJ1-6
CASSLRRNNSPLHF
TGTGCCAGCTCACTTAGACGGAATAATTCACCCCTCCACTTT
>.|.|TRBV20-1|TRBJ2-3
CSASGTDTQYF
TGCAGTGCTAGCGGAACAGATACGCAGTATTTT
>.|TRBD1|TRBV5-6|TRBJ2-5
CASSLVTGDRETQYF
TGTGCCAGCAGCTTGGTCACAGGGGATAGGGAGACCCAGTACTTC
>.|.|TRBV28|TRBJ2-7
CASSSYNEQYF
TGTGCCAGCAGTTCTTACAACGAGCAGTACTTC
>.|.|TRBV29-1|TRBJ2-2
CSATSRVDTGELFF
TGCAGCGCCACGTCCCGGGTGGACACCGGGGAGCTGTTTTTT
>.|.|TRBV4-1|TRBJ1-3
CASSTTGLSGNTIYF
TGCGCCAGCAGTACTACAGGACTCTCTGGAAACACCATATATTTT
>.|.|TRBV19|TRBJ1-3
CASSIAPQRTFGNTIYF
TGTGCCAGTAGTATTGCTCCCCAAAGGACGTTTGGAAACACCATATATTTT
>few|.|TRBV11-2|TRBJ2-3
CASSFARKGEGTDTQYF
TGTGCCAGCAGCTTTGCTAGGAAGGGGGAAGGCACAGATACGCAGTATTTT
>.|TRBD2|TRBV6-1|TRBJ2-2
CASSEWRGGPASNTGELFF
TGTGCCAGCAGTGAATGGCGGGGGGGCCCTGCGTCGAACACCGGGGAGCTGTTTTTT
>.|TRBD1|TRBV9|TRBJ2-5
CASSPRGQETQYF
TGTGCCAGCAGCCCCAGGGGGCAAGAGACCCAGTACTTC
>.|TRBD1|TRBV10-3|TRBJ2-1
CAISEPRTGDNEQFF
TGTGCCATCAGTGAGCCCCGGACAGGGGACAATGAGCAGTTCTTC
>.|TRBD1|TRBV28|TRBJ1-3
CASSFEGDRVTGNTIYF
TGTGCCAGCAGTTTTGAAGGGGACAGGGTGACTGGAAACACCATATATTTT
>.|.|TRBV5-6|TRBJ2-7
CASSQGQIDEQYF
TGTGCCAGCAGCCAGGGACAAATCGACGAGCAGTACTTC
>few|.|TRBV6-5|TRBJ2-2
CASSYLQGLGELFF
TGTGCCAGCAGTTACTTACAGGGTCTCGGGGAGCTGTTTTTT
>.|TRBD1|TRBV5-6|TRBJ2-5
CASSLGGQGETQYF
TGTGCCAGCAGCTTGGGGGGACAGGGGGAGACCCAGTACTTC
>.|.|TRBV28|TRBJ2-7
CASSFLRGFSYEQYF
TGTGCCAGCAGTTTCTTGCGGGGCTTCTCCTACGAGCAGTACTTC
>.|TRBD1|TRBV5-1|TRBJ1-5
CASSLTGQKNQPQHF
TGCGCCAGCAGCTTGACGGGACAGAAAAATCAGCCCCAGCATTTT
>.|.|TRBV7-7|TRBJ2-2
CASSEAGAGTGELFF
TGTGCCAGCAGCGAGGCAGGGGCAGGCACCGGGGAGCTGTTTTTT
>.|TRBD2|TRBV11-1|TRBJ2-7
CASSPRTSGDLDEQYF
TGTGCCAGCAGCCCCAGGACTAGCGGGGATCTCGACGAGCAGTACTTC
>.|.|TRBV9|TRBJ2-2
CASSVGGASTGELFF
TGTGCCAGCAGCGTAGGGGGGGCGAGCACCGGGGAGCTGTTTTTT